Each of the 14 T cell receptor beta chains below was sequenced from the same sample in a study of Graves' ophthalmopathy and Graves' hyperthyroidism. For repertoire sequencing, the TCR beta CDR3 regions were amplified from RNA transcripts. RT-PCR was first run with HTBI primers, then multiplex PCR in a second round. Each CDR3 protein gets one entry after TCRdb re-called the multiplex PCR reads with MiXCR. The sample carries 300,000 to 500,000 distinct CDR3 sequences, 15% recorded once. Source material: peripheral blood. These TCRs come from a woman between 18 and 30 years old with stable Graves' hyperthyroidism.

This clonotype was seen only a few times. The chain has TRBV18 and TRBJ1-2, with 8 bases aligning to TRBD1. This CDR3 contains 11 residues. Germline CDR1 KGHSH, CDR2 LQKENI. V trimming: 6 bases; J trimming: 10 bases; junction bases outside the gene matches: 4. As DNA, the CDR3 is TGTGCCAGCTCGGCGACAGGGGTCTACACCTTC. Its translation: CASSATGVYTF.

This clonotype was seen many times. The V call is TRBV11-3, the J call TRBJ1-1; 10 bases align to TRBD1. Germline values: CDR1 SGHNT, CDR2 YENEEA. V lost 5 bases, J lost 1 base, and 7 bases stayed unmatched. The CDR3 runs 16 residues. The CDR3 DNA is TGTGCCAGCAGCGGGACGGGACAGGGGCGGAACACTGAAGCTTTCTTT. It translates to CASSGTGQGRNTEAFF.

This clonotype was seen many times. The genes are TRBV12-3 or TRBV12-4 and TRBJ1-5; D uncertain. CDR3 length: 15 amino acids. V was pared by 1 base and J by 5 bases, with 12 bases between. This CDR3 reads CASSLDRETYQPQHF. The CDR3 bases are TGTGCCAGCAGTTTAGACAGAGAAACCTATCAGCCCCAGCATTTT.

This chain uses TRBV4-1 with TRBJ1-5, with D perhaps TRBD1 (5 bases). The CDR3 extends over 16 amino acids. Trimming pared 0 bases from V and 4 bases from J, leaving 13 bases between. Germline CDR1 is MGHRA and CDR2 is YSYEKL. CDR3 sequence: CASSQEQQVGNQPQHF. CDR3 DNA: TGCGCCAGCAGCCAAGAGCAACAGGTGGGGAATCAGCCCCAGCATTTT.

This clonotype was seen only a few times. A much larger clone lies a single base off, so this may be a read error. The chain joins TRBV7-2 to TRBJ2-5; no firm D call. The CDR3 contains 13 residues. Germline lookup yields CDR1 SGHTA and CDR2 FQGNSA. Here the CDR3 DNA reads TGTGCCAGCGCGCGGCAGGCCCGAGAGACCAAGTACTTC. Translated, it gives CASARQARETKYF.

This chain links TRBV2 with TRBJ1-3; no definite D call. Germline values: CDR1 SNHLY, CDR2 FYNNEI. V dropped 6 bases and J dropped 0 bases, with 18 bases sitting between them. The CDR3 runs 17 residues. In DNA, the CDR3 is TGTGCCAGCAGCCCCGGGAGGACCGTTTACTCTGGAAACACCATATATTTT. Protein product: CASSPGRTVYSGNTIYF.

This clonotype has more than one count but fewer than ten. The chain carries TRBV5-1 and TRBJ1-2; TRBD1 is a possible D gene (5 bases). Germline loops: CDR1 SGHRS, CDR2 YFSETQ. V dropped 0 bases and J dropped 0 bases, with 9 bases sitting between them. The CDR3 loop spans 15 amino acids. For the CDR3, the DNA is TGCGCCAGCAGCTTGGGACAGCAAGCTAACTATGGCTACACCTTC. Protein product: CASSLGQQANYGYTF. Drawing the rest from reference TRBV5-1 and TRBJ1-2, the complete variable domain is KAGVTQTPRYLIKTRGQQVTLSCSPISGHRSVSWYQQTPGQGLQFLFEYFSETQRNKGNFPGRFSGRQFSNSRSEMNVSTLELGDSALYLCASSLGQQANYGYTFGSGTRLTVV.

Many counts were recorded for this clonotype. The chain employs TRBV6-1 and TRBJ2-4; D is unresolved. V lost 6 bases to trimming and J lost 0 bases, with 12 bases between them. This CDR3 has 15 amino acids. Germline V lookup: CDR1 MNHNS, CDR2 SASEGT. CDR3 in amino acids: CASSQDRLAKNIQYF. Here the CDR3 DNA reads TGTGCCAGCAGCCAGGATAGATTAGCCAAAAACATTCAGTACTTC.

This clonotype showed up many times. V usage is TRBV20-1 and J usage is TRBJ1-2; tentatively, D is TRBD1 (5 bases). This CDR3 is built from 14 residues. The germline V gene has CDR1 DFQATT and CDR2 SNEGSKA (reference sequence). V shed 3 bases and J shed 0 bases, with 11 bases lying between them. CDR3 DNA sequence: TGCAGTGCTAGCGGGGGACGAACTAACTATGGCTACACCTTC. It is translated as CSASGGRTNYGYTF.

This clonotype has ten or more counts. The chain carries TRBV7-8 and TRBJ2-7, with 7 bases matching TRBD1. The CDR3 loop spans 16 amino acids. CDR1 is SGHVS and CDR2 is FQNEAQ in the germline V gene. The trim removed 4 bases at V and 6 bases at J, leaving 15 bases unmatched. The CDR3 is CASSSDRLFPRREQYF. CDR3 bases: TGTGCCAGCAGCTCGGACAGGTTATTCCCCCGGCGCGAGCAGTACTTC.

This clonotype was recorded at least ten times. This chain joins TRBV6-2 or TRBV6-3 and TRBJ2-5; D may correspond to TRBD1 or TRBD2 (6 bases each). The CDR3 consists of 16 residues. The germline V gene encodes CDR1 MNHEY and CDR2 SVGEGT. V dropped 0 bases and J dropped 4 bases, with 15 bases sitting between them. CDR3 sequence: CASSYSTGARGETQYF. The CDR3 bases are TGTGCCAGCAGTTACTCTACGGGGGCGAGGGGAGAGACCCAGTACTTC.

J is TRBJ2-5 and V is TRBV9, with 8 bases lining up with TRBD2. CDR1 SGDLS and CDR2 YYNGEE come from the germline V gene. The CDR3 is 15 residues long. J lost 1 base, V lost 0 bases, and 2 bases had no gene match. The CDR3 nucleotides read TGTGCCAGCAGCGTAGGAGCGGGGGCCCAAGAGACCCAGTACTTC. This encodes CASSVGAGAQETQYF. Full variable domain (rest looked up from reference TRBV9 and TRBJ2-5): DSGVTQTPKHLITATGQRVTLRCSPRSGDLSVYWYQQSLDQGLQFLIQYYNGEERAKGNILERFSAQQFPDLHSELNLSSLELGDSALYFCASSVGAGAQETQYFGPGTRLLVL.

This clonotype was counted between two and nine times. V and J are TRBV20-1 and TRBJ1-1; 8 nucleotides match TRBD1. J was trimmed by 3 bases and V by 1 base; bases with no gene match: 4. Germline CDR1 reads DFQATT; CDR2 reads SNEGSKA (reference sequence). CDR3 length: 14 residues. In DNA form, the CDR3 reads TGCAGTGCTAGAGGGACAGGGAGGCACACTGAAGCTTTCTTT. Translating gives CSARGTGRHTEAFF.

This clonotype was seen repeatedly, ten times or more. The chain carries TRBV2 and TRBJ1-1; no clear D. Trimming removed 3 bases from V and 3 bases from J, with 20 bases in between. This CDR3 region has 17 residues. Germline CDR1 and CDR2: SNHLY and FYNNEI. The CDR3 coding sequence is TGTGCCAGCAGTGATGACGTCTTAGGCCCCGTGGACACTGAAGCTTTCTTT. Amino acids: CASSDDVLGPVDTEAFF. The full variable domain, with the rest looked up from reference TRBV2 and TRBJ1-1, is EPEVTQTPSHQVTQMGQEVILRCVPISNHLYFYWYRQILGQKVEFLVSFYNNEISEKSEIFDDQFSVERPDGSNFTLKIRSTKLEDSAMYFCASSDDVLGPVDTEAFFGQGTRLTVV.